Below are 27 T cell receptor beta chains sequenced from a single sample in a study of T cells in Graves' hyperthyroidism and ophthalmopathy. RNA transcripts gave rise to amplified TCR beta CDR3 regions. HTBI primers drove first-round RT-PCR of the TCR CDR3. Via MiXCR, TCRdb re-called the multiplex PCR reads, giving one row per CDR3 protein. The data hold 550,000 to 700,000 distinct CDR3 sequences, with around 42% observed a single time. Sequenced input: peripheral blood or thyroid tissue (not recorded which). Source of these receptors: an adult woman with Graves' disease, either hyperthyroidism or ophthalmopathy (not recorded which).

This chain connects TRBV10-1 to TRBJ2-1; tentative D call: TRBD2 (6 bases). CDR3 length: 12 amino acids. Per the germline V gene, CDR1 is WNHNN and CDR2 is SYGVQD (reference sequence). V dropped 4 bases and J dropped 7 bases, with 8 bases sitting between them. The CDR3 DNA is TGCGCCAGCAGTGGGAGCGGGAATGAGCAGTTCTTC. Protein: CASSGSGNEQFF.

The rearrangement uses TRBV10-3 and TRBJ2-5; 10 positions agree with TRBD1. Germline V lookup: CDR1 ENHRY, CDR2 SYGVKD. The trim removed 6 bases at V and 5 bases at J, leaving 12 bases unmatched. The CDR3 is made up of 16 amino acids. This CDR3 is CAIRGQGVVTGETQYF. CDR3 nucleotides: TGTGCCATCAGAGGACAGGGGGTGGTAACCGGGGAGACCCAGTACTTC.

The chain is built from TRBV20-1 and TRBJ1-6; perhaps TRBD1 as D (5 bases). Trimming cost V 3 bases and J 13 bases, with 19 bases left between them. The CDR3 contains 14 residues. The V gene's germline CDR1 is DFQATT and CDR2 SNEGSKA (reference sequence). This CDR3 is CSASNSGRNQPLHF. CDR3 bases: TGCAGTGCTAGTAACTCAGGGCGCAATCAGCCCCTCCACTTT.

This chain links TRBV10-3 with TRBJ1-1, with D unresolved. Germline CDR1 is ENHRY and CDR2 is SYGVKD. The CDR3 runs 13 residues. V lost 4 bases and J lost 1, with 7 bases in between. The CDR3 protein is CAISGPENTEAFF. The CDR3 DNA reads TGTGCCATCAGTGGGCCGGAGAACACTGAAGCTTTCTTT.

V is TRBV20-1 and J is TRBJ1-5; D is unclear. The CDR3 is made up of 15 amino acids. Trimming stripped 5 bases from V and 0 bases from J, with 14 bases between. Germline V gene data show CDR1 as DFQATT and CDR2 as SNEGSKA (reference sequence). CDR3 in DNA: TGCAGTGCTCAGGCTGGGTTACATAGCAATCAGCCCCAGCATTTT. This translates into CSAQAGLHSNQPQHF.

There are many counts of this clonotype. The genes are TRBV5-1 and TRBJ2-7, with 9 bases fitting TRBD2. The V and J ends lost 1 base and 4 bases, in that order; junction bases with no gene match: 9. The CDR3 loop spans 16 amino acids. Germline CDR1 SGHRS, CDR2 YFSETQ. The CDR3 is CASSLFLVAGEYEQYF. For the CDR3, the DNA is TGCGCCAGCAGCTTGTTCCTGGTAGCGGGGGAATACGAGCAGTACTTC.

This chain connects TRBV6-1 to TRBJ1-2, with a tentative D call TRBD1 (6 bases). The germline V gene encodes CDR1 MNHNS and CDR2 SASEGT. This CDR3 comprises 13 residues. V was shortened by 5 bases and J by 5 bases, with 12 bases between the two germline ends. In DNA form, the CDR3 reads TGTGCCAGCAGTTATCCAGGGGATTATGGCTACACCTTC. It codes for CASSYPGDYGYTF.

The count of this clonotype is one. CDR3 in amino acids: CSARDRQGVRGEQFF. CDR3 DNA sequence: TGCAGTGCTAGAGATCGACAGGGAGTAAGGGGTGAGCAGTTCTTC. V gene TRBV20-1 combines with J gene TRBJ2-1, with 7 bases lining up with TRBD1. Germline V gene data show CDR1 as DFQATT and CDR2 as SNEGSKA (reference sequence). CDR3 length equals 15 residues. J lost 9 bases, V lost 0 bases, and 11 bases had no gene match.

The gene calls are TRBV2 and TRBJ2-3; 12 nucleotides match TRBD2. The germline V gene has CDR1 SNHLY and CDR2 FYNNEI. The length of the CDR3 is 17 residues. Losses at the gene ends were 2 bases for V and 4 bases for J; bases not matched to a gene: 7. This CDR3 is CASSEPLTSGSADTQYF. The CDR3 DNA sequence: TGTGCCAGCAGTGAACCGTTGACTAGCGGGAGCGCAGATACGCAGTATTTT.

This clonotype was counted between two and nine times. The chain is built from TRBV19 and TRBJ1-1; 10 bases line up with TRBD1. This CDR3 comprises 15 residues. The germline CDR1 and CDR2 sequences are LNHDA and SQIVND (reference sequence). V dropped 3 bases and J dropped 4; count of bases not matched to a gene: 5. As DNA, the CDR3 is TGTGCCAGTAGTATTGGGGGACAGGGGCCCACTGAAGCTTTCTTT. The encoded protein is CASSIGGQGPTEAFF.

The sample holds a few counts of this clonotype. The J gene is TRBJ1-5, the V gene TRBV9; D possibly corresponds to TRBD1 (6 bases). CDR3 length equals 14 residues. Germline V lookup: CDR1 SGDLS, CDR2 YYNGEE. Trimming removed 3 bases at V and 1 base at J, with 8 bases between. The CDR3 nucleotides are TGTGCCAGCAGCGCTCAGGGGAGCAATCAGCCCCAGCATTTT. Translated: CASSAQGSNQPQHF.

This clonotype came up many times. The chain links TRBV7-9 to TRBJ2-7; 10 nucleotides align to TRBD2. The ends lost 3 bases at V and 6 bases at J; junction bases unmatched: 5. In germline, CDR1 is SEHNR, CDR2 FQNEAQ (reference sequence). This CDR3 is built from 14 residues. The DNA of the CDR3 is TGTGCCAGCAGCTTTAGCCTAGCGGGAGTCGAGCAGTACTTC. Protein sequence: CASSFSLAGVEQYF.

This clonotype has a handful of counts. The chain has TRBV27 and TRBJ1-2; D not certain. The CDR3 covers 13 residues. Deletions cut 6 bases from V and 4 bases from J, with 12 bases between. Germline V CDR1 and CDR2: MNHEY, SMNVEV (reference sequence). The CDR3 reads CASSPLSTYGYTF. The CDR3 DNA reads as TGTGCCAGCAGCCCCCTGAGTACCTATGGCTACACCTTC.

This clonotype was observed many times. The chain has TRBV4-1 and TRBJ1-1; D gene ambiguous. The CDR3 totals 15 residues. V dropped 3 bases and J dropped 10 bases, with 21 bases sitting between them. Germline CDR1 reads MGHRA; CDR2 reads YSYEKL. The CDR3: CASSHATGPAARAFF. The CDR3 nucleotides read TGCGCCAGCAGCCATGCCACGGGTCCGGCCGCCAGAGCTTTCTTT.

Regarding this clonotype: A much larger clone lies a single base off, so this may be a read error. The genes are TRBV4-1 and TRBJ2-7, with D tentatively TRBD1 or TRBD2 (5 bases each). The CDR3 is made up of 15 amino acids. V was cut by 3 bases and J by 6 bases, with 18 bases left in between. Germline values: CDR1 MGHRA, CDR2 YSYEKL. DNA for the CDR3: TGCGCCAGCAGCCAGACGGCAGGGAGAGGATGCGAGCAGTACTTC. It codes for CASSQTAGRGCEQYF.

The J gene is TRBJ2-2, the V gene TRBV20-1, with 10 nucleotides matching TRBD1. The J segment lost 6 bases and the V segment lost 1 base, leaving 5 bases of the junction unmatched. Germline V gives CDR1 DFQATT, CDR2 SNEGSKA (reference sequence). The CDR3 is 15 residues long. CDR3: CSARGDRGLPGELFF. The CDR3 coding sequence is TGCAGTGCTAGAGGGGACAGGGGTCTCCCCGGGGAGCTGTTTTTT.

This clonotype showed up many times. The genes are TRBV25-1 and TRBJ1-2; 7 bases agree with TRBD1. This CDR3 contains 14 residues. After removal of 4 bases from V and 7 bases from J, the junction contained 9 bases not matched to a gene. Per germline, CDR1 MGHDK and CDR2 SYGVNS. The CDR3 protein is CASSAPRDSSGYTF. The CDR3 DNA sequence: TGTGCCAGCAGTGCACCTAGGGACAGCTCTGGCTACACCTTC.

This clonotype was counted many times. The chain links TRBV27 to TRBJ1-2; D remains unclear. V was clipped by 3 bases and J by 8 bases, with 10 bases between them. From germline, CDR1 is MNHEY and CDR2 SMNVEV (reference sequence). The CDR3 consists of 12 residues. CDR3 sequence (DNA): TGTGCCAGCAGTTTCCCCGGGCGAGGCTACACCTTC. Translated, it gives CASSFPGRGYTF.

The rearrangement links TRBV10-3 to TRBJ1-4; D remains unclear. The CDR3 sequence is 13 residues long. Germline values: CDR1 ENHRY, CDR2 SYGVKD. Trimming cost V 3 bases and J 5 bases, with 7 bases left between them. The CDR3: CAISDTENEKLFF. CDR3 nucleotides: TGTGCCATCAGTGACACAGAGAATGAAAAACTGTTTTTT.

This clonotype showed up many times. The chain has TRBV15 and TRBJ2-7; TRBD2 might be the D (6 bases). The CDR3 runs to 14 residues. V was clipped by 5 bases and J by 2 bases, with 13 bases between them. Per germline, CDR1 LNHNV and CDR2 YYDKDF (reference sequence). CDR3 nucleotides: TGTGCCACCAGCTACGGGAGTGAAACCTACGAGCAGTACTTC. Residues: CATSYGSETYEQYF. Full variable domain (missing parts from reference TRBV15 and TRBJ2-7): DAMVIQNPRYQVTQFGKPVTLSCSQTLNHNVMYWYQQKSSQAPKLLFHYYDKDFNNEADTPDNFQSRRPNTSFCFLDIRSPGLGDTAMYLCATSYGSETYEQYFGPGTRLTVT.

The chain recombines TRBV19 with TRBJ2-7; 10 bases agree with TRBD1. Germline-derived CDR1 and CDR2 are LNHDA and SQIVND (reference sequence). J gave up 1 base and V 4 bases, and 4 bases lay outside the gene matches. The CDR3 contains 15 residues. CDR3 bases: TGTGCCAGTAGTACGACAGGGGGCGGATCCTACGAGCAGTACTTC. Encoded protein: CASSTTGGGSYEQYF.

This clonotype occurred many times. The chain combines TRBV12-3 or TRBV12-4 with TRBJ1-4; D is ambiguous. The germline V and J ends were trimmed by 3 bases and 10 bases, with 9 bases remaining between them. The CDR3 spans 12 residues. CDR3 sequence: CASSFSGTKLFF. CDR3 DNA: TGTGCCAGCAGTTTTTCGGGTACAAAACTGTTTTTT.

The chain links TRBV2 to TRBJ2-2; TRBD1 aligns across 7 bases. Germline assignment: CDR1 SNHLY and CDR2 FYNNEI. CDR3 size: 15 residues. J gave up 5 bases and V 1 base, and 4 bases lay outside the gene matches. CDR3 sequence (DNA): TGTGCCAGCAGTGAAGGGACAGGCCCGACCGGGGAGCTGTTTTTT. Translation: CASSEGTGPTGELFF.

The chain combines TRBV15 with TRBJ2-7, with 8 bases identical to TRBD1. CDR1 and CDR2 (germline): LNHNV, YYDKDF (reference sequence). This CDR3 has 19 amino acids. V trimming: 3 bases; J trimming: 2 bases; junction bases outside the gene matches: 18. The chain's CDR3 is CATSRQGWGQATKPYEQYF. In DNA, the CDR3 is TGTGCCACCAGCAGGCAGGGTTGGGGACAGGCCACAAAACCCTACGAGCAGTACTTC.

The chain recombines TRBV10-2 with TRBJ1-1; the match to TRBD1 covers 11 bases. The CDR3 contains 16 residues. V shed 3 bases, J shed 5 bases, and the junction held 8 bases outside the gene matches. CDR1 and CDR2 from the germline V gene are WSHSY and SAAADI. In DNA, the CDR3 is TGCGCCAGCAGTGACGGGACAGGGGGTTTAGAAACTGAAGCTTTCTTT. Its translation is CASSDGTGGLETEAFF.

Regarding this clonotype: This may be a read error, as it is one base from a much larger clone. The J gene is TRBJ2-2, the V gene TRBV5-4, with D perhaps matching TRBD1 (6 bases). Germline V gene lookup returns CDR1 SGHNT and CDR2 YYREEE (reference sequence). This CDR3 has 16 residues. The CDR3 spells CASGLGAALNTGELFF. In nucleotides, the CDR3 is TGTGCCAGCGGCTTGGGGGCAGCCCTTAACACCGGGGAGCTGTTTTTT.

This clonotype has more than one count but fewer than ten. The CDR3 sequence: CSVAKGGVATNEKLFF. The CDR3 DNA is TGCAGCGTTGCGAAAGGGGGCGTAGCAACTAATGAAAAACTGTTTTTT. This chain links TRBV29-1 with TRBJ1-4, with TRBD1 identical over 7 bases. V shed 4 bases and J 0 bases; nucleotides not matched to a gene: 8. The CDR3 is 16 residues long. Germline CDR1 is SQVTM and CDR2 is ANQGSEA.